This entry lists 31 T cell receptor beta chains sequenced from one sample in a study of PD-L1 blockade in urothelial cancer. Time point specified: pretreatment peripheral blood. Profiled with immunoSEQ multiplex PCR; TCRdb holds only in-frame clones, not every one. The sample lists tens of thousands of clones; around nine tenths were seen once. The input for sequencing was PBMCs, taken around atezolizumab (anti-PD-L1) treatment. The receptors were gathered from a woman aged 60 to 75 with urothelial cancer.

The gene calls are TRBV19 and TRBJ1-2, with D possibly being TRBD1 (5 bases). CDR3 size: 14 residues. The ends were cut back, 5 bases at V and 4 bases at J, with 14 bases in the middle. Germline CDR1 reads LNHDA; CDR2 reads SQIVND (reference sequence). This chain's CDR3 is CASSVTGVLYGYTF. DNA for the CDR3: TGTGCCAGTAGTGTAACAGGAGTACTCTATGGCTACACCTTC.

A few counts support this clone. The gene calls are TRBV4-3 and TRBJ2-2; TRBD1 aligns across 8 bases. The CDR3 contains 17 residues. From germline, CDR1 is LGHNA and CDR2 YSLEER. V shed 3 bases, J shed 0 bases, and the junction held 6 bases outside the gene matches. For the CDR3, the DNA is TGCGCCAGCAGCCACCTCCGGGGACAGGCGAACACCGGGGAGCTGTTTTTT. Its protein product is CASSHLRGQANTGELFF.

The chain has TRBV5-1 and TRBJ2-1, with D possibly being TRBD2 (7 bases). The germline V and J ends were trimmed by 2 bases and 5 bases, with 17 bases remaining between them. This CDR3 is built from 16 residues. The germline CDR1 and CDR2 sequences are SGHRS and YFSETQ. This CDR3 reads CASSFFGGQSNNEQFF. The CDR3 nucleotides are TGCGCCAGCAGCTTTTTCGGGGGGCAATCCAACAATGAGCAGTTCTTC.

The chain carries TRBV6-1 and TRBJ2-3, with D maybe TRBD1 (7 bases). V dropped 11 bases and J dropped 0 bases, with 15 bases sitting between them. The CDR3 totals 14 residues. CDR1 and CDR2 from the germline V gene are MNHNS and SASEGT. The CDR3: CAGGRGDSTDTQYF. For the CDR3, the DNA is TGTGCCGGCGGCAGGGGGGACAGCACAGATACGCAGTATTTT.

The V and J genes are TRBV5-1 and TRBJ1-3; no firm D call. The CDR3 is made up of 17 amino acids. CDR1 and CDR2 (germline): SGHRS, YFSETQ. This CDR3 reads CASEGGSLSFSGNTIYF. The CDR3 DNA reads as TGCGCTAGTGAGGGAGGCAGCCTGAGCTTTTCTGGAAACACCATATATTTT.

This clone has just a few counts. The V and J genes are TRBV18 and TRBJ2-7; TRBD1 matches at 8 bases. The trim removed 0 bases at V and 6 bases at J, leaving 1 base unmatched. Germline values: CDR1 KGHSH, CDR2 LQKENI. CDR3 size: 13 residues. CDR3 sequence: CASSPPTGVEQYF. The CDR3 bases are TGTGCCAGCTCACCACCGACAGGGGTCGAGCAGTACTTC.

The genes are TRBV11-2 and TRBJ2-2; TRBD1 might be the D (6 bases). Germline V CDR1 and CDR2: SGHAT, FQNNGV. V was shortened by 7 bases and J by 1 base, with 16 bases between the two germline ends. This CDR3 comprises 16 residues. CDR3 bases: TGTGCCAGCATCACCCCCTCAGGGGTGAACACCGGGGAGCTGTTTTTT. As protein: CASITPSGVNTGELFF.

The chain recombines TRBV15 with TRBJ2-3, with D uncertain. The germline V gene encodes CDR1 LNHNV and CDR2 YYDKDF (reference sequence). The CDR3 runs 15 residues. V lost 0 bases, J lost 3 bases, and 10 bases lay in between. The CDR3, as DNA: TGTGCCACCAGCAGAGACCGGGTCCGTACAGATACGCAGTATTTT. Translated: CATSRDRVRTDTQYF.

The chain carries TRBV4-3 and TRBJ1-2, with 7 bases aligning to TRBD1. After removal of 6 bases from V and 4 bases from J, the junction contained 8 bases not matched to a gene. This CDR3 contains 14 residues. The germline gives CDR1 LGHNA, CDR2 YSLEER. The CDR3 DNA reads TGCGCCAGCAGATCCCGGGACAGATCCTATGGCTACACCTTC. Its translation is CASRSRDRSYGYTF.

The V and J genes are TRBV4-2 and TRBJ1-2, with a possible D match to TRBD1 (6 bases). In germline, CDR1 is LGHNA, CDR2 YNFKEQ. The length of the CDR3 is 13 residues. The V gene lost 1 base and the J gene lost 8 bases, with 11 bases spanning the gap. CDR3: CASSQGAGTGYTF. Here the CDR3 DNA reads TGTGCCAGCAGCCAAGGGGCAGGGACAGGCTACACCTTC.

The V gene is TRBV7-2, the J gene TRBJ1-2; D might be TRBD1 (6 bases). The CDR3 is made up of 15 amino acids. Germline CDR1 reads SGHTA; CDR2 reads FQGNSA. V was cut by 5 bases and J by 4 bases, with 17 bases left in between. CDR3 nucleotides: TGTGCCAGCAGCCGAAGCGCAGGGGAGACCTATGGCTACACCTTC. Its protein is CASSRSAGETYGYTF.

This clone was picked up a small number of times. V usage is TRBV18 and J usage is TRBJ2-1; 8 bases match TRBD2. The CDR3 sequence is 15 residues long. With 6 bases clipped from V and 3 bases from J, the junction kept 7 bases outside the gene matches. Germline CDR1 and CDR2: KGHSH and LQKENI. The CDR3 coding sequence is TGTGCCAGCTCGGAGCGGGAGCCCCACTACAATGAGCAGTTCTTC. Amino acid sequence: CASSEREPHYNEQFF. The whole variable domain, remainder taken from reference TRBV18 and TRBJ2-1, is NAGVMQNPRHLVRRRGQEARLRCSPMKGHSHVYWYRQLPEEGLKFMVYLQKENIIDESGMPKERFSAEFPKEGPSILRIQQVVRGDSAAYFCASSEREPHYNEQFFGPGTRLTVL.

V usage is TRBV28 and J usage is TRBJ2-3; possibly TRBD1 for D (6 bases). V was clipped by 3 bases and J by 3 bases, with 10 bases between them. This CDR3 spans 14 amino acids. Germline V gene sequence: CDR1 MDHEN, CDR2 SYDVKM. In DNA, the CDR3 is TGTGCCAGCAGTTTGCTGGGGACAACAGATACGCAGTATTTT. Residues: CASSLLGTTDTQYF.

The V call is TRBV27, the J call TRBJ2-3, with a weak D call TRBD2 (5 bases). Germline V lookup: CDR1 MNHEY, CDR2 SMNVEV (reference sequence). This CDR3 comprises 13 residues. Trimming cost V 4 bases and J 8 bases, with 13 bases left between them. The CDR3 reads CASSWTLEGTQYF. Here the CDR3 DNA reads TGTGCCAGCAGTTGGACCCTAGAGGGTACGCAGTATTTT.

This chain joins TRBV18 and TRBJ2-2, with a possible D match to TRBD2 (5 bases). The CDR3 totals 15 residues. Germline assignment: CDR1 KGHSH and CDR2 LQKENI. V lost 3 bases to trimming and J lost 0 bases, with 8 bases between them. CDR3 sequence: CASSPGSPNTGELFF. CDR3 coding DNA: TGTGCCAGCTCACCGGGGAGTCCGAACACCGGGGAGCTGTTTTTT.

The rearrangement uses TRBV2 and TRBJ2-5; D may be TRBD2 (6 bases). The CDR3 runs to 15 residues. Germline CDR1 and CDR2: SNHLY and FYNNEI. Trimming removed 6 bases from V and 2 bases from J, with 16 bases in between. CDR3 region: CASRTRGLTQETQYF. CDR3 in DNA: TGTGCCAGCAGGACAAGAGGACTAACACAAGAGACCCAGTACTTC.

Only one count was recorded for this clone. CDR3 sequence (DNA): TGTGCCAGCAGCCAAGATCAGACAGGGAGGAACACTGAAGCTTTCTTT. Protein sequence: CASSQDQTGRNTEAFF. This chain connects TRBV14 to TRBJ1-1; 7 bases agree with TRBD1. The germline V gene has CDR1 SGHDN and CDR2 FVKESK. J was trimmed by 1 base and V by 0 bases; bases with no gene match: 5. The length of the CDR3 is 16 residues.

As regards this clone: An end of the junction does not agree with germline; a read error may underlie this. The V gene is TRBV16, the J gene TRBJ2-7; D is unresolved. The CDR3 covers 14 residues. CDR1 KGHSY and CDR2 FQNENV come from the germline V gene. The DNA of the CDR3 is TGTGCCAGCGGCCAATCTTCAGTGGCCGACGAGCAGTACTTC. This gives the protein CASGQSSVADEQYF.

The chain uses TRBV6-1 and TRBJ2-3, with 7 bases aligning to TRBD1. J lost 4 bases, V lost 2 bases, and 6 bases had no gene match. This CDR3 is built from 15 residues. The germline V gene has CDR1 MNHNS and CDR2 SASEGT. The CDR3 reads CASSELQGRADTQYF. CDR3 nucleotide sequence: TGTGCCAGCAGTGAACTACAGGGGAGAGCAGATACGCAGTATTTT.

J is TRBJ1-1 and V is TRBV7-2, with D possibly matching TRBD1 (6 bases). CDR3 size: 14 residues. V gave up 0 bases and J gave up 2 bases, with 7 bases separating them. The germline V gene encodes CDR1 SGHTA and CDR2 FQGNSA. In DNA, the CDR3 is TGTGCCAGCAGCTTAGCCAGGGGAAACACTGAAGCTTTCTTT. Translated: CASSLARGNTEAFF. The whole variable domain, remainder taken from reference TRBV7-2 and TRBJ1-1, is GAGVSQSPSNKVTEKGKDVELRCDPISGHTALYWYRQSLGQGLEFLIYFQGNSAPDKSGLPSDRFSAERTGGSVSTLTIQRTQQEDSAVYLCASSLARGNTEAFFGQGTRLTVV.

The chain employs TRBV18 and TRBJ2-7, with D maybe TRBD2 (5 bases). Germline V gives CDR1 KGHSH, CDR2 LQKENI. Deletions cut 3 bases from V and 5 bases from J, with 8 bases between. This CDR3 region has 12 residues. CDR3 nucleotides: TGTGCCAGCTCACCCATACTAGACGAGCAGTACTTC. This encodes CASSPILDEQYF.

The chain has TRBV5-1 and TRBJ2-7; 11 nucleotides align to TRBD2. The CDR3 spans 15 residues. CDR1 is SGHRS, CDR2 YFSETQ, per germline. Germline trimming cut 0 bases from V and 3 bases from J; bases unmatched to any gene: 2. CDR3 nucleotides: TGCGCCAGCAGCTTGGCTAGCGGGAGGTACTACGAGCAGTACTTC. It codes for CASSLASGRYYEQYF.

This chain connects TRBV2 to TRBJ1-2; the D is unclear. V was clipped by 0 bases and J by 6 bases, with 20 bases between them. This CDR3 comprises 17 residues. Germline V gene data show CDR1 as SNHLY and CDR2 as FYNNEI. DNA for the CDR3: TGTGCCAGCAGTGAAGCGACTGGTGTTTACCCGAGAGATGGCTACACCTTC. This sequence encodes CASSEATGVYPRDGYTF.

In DNA, the CDR3 is TGTGCCAGCAGCAAATCTAGCGGGGTTTCGGACGGCACAGATACGCAGTATTTT. Its translation is CASSKSSGVSDGTDTQYF. V gene TRBV21-1 combines with J gene TRBJ2-3; the table's TRBD2 call for D was not verified on the DNA. TRBV21-1 is given as a pseudogene. CDR3 size: 18 residues.

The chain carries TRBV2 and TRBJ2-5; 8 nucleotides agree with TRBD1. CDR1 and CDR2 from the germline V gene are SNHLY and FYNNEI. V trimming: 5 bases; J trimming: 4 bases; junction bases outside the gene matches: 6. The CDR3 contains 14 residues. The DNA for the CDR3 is TGTGCCAGCAGTTCTGACAGGGGAGGAGAGACCCAGTACTTC. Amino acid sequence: CASSSDRGGETQYF.

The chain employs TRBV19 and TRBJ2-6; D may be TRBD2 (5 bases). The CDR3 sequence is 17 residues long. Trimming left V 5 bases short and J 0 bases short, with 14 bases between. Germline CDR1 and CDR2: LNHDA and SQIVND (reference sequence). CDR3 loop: CASSGRPDLSGANVLTF. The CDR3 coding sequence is TGTGCCAGTAGTGGGAGACCCGATCTCTCTGGGGCCAACGTCCTGACTTTC.

The chain's CDR3 is CASSLSGGQVRNEQFF. CDR3 DNA sequence: TGTGCCAGCAGTTTATCGGGAGGGCAAGTAAGGAATGAGCAGTTCTTC. This chain joins TRBV27 and TRBJ2-1; 7 nucleotides match TRBD2. The V gene's germline CDR1 is MNHEY and CDR2 SMNVEV (reference sequence). This CDR3 has 16 amino acids. V lost 0 bases to trimming and J lost 7 bases; unmatched junction nucleotides: 9.

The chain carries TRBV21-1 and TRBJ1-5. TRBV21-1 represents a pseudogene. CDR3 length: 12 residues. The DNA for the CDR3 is TGTGCCAGCAGCACCCCCGGTCAGCCCCAGCATTTT. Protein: CASSTPGQPQHF.

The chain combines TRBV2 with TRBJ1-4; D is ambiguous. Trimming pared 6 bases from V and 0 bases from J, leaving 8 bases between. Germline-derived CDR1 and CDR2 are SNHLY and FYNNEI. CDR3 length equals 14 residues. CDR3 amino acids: CASSHESTNEKLFF. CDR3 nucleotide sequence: TGTGCCAGCAGCCACGAGTCAACTAATGAAAAACTGTTTTTT.

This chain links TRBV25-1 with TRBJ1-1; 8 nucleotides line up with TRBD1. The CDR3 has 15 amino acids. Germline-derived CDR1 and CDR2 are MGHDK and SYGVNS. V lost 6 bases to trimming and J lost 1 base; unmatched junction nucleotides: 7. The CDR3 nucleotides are TGTGCCAGCAGATCAGGGGGCCTTAGGAACACTGAAGCTTTCTTT. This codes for CASRSGGLRNTEAFF.

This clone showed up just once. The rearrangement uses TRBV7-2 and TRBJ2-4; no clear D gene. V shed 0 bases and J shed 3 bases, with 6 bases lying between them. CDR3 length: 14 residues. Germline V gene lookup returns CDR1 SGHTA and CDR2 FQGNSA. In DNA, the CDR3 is TGTGCCAGCAGCTTAGCAGGAGTCAAAAACATTCAGTACTTC. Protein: CASSLAGVKNIQYF. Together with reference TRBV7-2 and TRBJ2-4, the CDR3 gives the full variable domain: GAGVSQSPSNKVTEKGKDVELRCDPISGHTALYWYRQSLGQGLEFLIYFQGNSAPDKSGLPSDRFSAERTGGSVSTLTIQRTQQEDSAVYLCASSLAGVKNIQYFGAGTRLSVL.